This TCR beta chain was profiled in a study of T-cell memory formation after mild COVID-19. Germline CDR1 and CDR2: SGHTA and FQGNSA. Trimming shortened V by 5 bases and J by 8 bases, and 12 bases separated the two germline ends. This CDR3 comprises 13 residues. This clonotype appeared many times. Its antigen is as yet unknown. Study-wide results and limits: Second-wave clones reaching peak frequency on day 37 lacked confirmed SARS-CoV-2 specificity. Cross-reactive memory appears to have joined, as suggested by some responding clones showing up in pre-infection memory.

MiXCR, run by TCRdb on the 5' RACE reads, gives a single entry per CDR3 protein. The table includes a few hundred thousand distinct CDR3 sequences, approximately 16% detected once. The TCR sequence derives from a man aged 18 to 30 who had mild COVID-19 (a few samples of this study predate the infection). Cell type and time point are not known. The sequencing sample was made of PBMCs or a T cell subset sorted from them (not recorded which). This rearrangement joins TRBV7-2 to TRBJ1-4; a weak D match, TRBD1 (5 bases). CDR3 amino acids: CASSVTGTEKLFF. The CDR3 DNA is TGTGCCAGCAGCGTGACCGGGACGGAAAAACTGTTTTTT.